Detailed here is one TCR beta chain. The sample comes from a study of blood T cell repertoires in COVID-19. Study at large: Researchers got acute and convalescent COVID-19 samples from the United States, Italy and Spain. PBMCs, B-cell-depleted T cells, or T cells provided the cDNA or gDNA that made up the material.

V trimming: 5 bases; J trimming: 2 bases; junction bases outside the gene matches: 9. CDR3 length: 15 amino acids. The germline gives CDR1 MNHEY, CDR2 SVGAGI. In the source study's methods: Amplifying reference gene primers gave estimates of nucleated cell counts. TCRdb's table, derived via immunoSEQ multiplex PCR, lists solely in-frame clones and lacks some. That table furnishes V, J and clone size, whereas the DNA furnished D and trimming. The sample consists of 40,000 to 50,000 clones, more than 75% of them appearing once. The material sequenced was peripheral blood. V gene TRBV6-5 combines with J gene TRBJ2-7, with 7 bases matching TRBD1. The sequence was obtained from a man between 65 and 80 years old with active COVID-19. CDR3 amino acids: CASSLHRDSPYEQYF. In DNA form, the CDR3 reads TGTGCCAGCAGTCTCCATCGGGACAGCCCCTACGAGCAGTACTTC.